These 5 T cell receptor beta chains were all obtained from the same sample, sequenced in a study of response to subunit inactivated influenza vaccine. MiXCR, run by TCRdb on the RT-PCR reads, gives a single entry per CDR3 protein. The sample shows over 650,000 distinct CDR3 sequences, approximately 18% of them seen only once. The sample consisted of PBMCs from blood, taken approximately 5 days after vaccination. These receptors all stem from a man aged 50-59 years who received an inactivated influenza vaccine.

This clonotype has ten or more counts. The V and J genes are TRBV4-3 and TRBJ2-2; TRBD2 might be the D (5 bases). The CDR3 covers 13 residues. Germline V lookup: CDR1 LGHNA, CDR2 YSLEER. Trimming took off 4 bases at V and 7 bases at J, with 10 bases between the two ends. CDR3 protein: CASSPERFGELFF. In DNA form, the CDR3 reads TGCGCCAGCAGCCCCGAGCGGTTCGGGGAGCTGTTTTTT.

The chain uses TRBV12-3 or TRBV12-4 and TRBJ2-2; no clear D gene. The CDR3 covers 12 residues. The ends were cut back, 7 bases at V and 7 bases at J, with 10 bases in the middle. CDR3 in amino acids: CASTSPGGELFF. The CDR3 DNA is TGTGCCAGCACCTCCCCCGGCGGGGAGCTGTTTTTT.

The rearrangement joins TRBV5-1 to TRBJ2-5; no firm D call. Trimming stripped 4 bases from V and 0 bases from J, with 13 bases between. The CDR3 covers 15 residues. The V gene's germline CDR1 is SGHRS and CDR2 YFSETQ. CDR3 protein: CASSIRSSYQETQYF. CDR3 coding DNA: TGCGCCAGCAGCATCAGGAGTAGTTACCAAGAGACCCAGTACTTC.

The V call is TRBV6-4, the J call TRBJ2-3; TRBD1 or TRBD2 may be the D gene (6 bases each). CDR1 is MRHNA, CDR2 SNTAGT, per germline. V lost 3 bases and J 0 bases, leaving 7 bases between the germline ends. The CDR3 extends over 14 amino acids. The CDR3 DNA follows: TGTGCCAGCAGTGAAGGGGGGAGCACAGATACGCAGTATTTT. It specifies CASSEGGSTDTQYF.

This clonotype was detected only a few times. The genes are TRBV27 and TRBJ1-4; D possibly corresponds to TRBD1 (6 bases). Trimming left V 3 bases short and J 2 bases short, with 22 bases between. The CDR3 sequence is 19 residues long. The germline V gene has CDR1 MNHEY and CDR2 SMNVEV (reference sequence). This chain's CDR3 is CASSLRGVGGAGTNEKLFF. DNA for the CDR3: TGTGCCAGCAGTTTGAGGGGGGTAGGAGGGGCTGGGACTAATGAAAAACTGTTTTTT.